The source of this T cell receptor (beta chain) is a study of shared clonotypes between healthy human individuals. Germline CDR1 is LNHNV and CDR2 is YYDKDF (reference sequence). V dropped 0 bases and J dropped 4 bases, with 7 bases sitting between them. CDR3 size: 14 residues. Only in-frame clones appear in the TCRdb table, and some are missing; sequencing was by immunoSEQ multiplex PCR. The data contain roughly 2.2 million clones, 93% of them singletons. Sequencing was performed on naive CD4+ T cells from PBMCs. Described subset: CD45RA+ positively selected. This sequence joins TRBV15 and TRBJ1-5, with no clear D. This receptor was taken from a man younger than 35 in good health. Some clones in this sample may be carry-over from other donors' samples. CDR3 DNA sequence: TGTGCCACCAGCAGAGATTGGGAGAATCAGCCCCAGCATTTT. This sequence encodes CATSRDWENQPQHF.